Listed here are 15 T cell receptor beta chains from one sample, sequenced in a study of somatic mutations in cytotoxic T cells in rheumatoid arthritis (TCRdb year 2017). Receptors were amplified or captured by the immunoSEQ multiplex PCR assay. The immuneACCESS repertoire file appears here via TCRdb, limited to in-frame rearrangements. These files lack a portion of the clones; in checked studies, under half of the deficit traces to unresolved V genes, and the cause of the others is not known. This sample comprises around 7,400 clones, roughly 87% of them detected only once. Clones ranked in the top ten supply 15% to 20% of the sample. Specimen: CD8+ T cells sorted from blood. These receptor sequences come from a man aged 35 to 55 with rheumatoid arthritis.

The chain links TRBV10-1 to TRBJ2-3; no reliable D call. The CDR3 is 14 residues long. Trimming left V 3 bases short and J 0 bases short, with 7 bases between. Per the germline V gene, CDR1 is WNHNN and CDR2 is SYGVQD (reference sequence). The CDR3 protein is CASSDGRSTDTQYF. The CDR3 DNA follows: TGCGCCAGCAGTGACGGTCGTAGCACAGATACGCAGTATTTT.

Comment on this clone: This sample includes further DNA sequences coding for the same CDR3. The rearrangement links TRBV28 to TRBJ2-2; 7 nucleotides agree with TRBD1. CDR3 length equals 15 residues. The V segment lost 2 bases and the J segment 6 bases; nucleotides outside the gene matches: 6. Germline loops: CDR1 MDHEN, CDR2 SYDVKM. CDR3 nucleotide sequence: TGTGCCAGCAGTTTACACAGGGGTGGCGCCGGGGAGCTGTTTTTT. This translates into CASSLHRGGAGELFF.

The chain uses TRBV5-1 and TRBJ2-2, with a possible D match to TRBD2 (5 bases). Germline CDR1 is SGHRS and CDR2 is YFSETQ. The CDR3 totals 15 residues. V shed 4 bases and J shed 1 base, with 11 bases lying between them. This CDR3 is CASSGETGNTGELFF. CDR3 nucleotide sequence: TGCGCCAGCAGCGGGGAGACCGGGAACACCGGGGAGCTGTTTTTT.

The chain joins TRBV7-8 to TRBJ2-7, with a weak D call TRBD1 (6 bases). The V and J ends lost 2 bases and 9 bases respectively, with 20 bases between them. This CDR3 contains 15 residues. CDR1 is SGHVS and CDR2 is FQNEAQ in the germline V gene. The CDR3 DNA reads TGTGCCAGCAGCTTAAGGACAGATGGAATCCGAGGGCAGTACTTC. This encodes CASSLRTDGIRGQYF.

The V gene is TRBV19, the J gene TRBJ2-7, with D uncertain. Germline values: CDR1 LNHDA, CDR2 SQIVND (reference sequence). The V end lost 3 bases, the J end lost 0 bases, and 12 bases lay between the germline ends. CDR3 size: 15 residues. The CDR3 here is CASSMGSLSSYEQYF. Written as DNA, the CDR3 is TGTGCCAGTAGTATGGGCAGCCTAAGCTCCTACGAGCAGTACTTC.

The V call is TRBV4-1, the J call TRBJ2-5, with TRBD1 identical over 8 bases. With 4 bases clipped from V and 5 bases from J, the junction kept 6 bases outside the gene matches. The germline CDR1 and CDR2 sequences are MGHRA and YSYEKL. The length of the CDR3 is 14 residues. The CDR3, as DNA: TGCGCCAGCAGCCGAGGACAGGGCGGCGAGACCCAGTACTTC. Amino acid sequence: CASSRGQGGETQYF.

A single count supports this clone. The J gene is TRBJ2-1, the V gene TRBV28; maybe TRBD2 (6 bases). This CDR3 is 11 amino acids long. Germline V CDR1 and CDR2: MDHEN, SYDVKM. V gave up 2 bases and J gave up 10 bases, with 6 bases separating them. The CDR3 sequence: CASSLGREQFF. CDR3 nucleotides: TGTGCCAGCAGTTTAGGGAGGGAGCAGTTCTTC.

The V and J genes are TRBV7-8 and TRBJ2-3, with 10 bases that match TRBD2. This CDR3 contains 15 residues. Germline-derived CDR1 and CDR2 are SGHVS and FQNEAQ. Unmatched junction bases numbered 3, after V lost 3 bases and J lost 3 bases. CDR3 bases: TGTGCCAGCAGCTTGCCTAGCGGGGGTACAGATACGCAGTATTTT. As protein: CASSLPSGGTDTQYF.

With respect to this clone: Different DNA sequences within this sample yield the same CDR3. The rearrangement uses TRBV7-9 and TRBJ1-1; no clear D gene. V lost 5 bases to trimming and J lost 1 base, with 8 bases between them. The length of the CDR3 is 13 residues. Germline values: CDR1 SEHNR, CDR2 FQNEAQ (reference sequence). The CDR3 loop reads CASSPAGNTEAFF. DNA of the CDR3: TGTGCCAGCAGCCCGGCGGGGAACACTGAAGCTTTCTTT.

The chain links TRBV10-3 to TRBJ2-2; 13 bases align to TRBD2. The CDR3 is made up of 16 amino acids. The V gene end was trimmed by 2 bases and the J gene end by 6 bases; junction bases not matched to a gene: 3. Looked up from germline, CDR1 is ENHRY and CDR2 is SYGVKD. This chain's CDR3 is CAISETSGGAPGELFF. In DNA, the CDR3 is TGTGCCATCAGTGAGACTAGCGGGGGGGCCCCCGGGGAGCTGTTTTTT.

The rearrangement links TRBV5-8 to TRBJ2-3; 7 nucleotides match TRBD2. After removal of 0 bases from V and 5 bases from J, the junction contained 3 bases not matched to a gene. The CDR3 sequence is 14 residues long. The germline V gene encodes CDR1 SGHTS and CDR2 YDEGEE. CDR3 residues: CASSLERGEDTQYF. DNA for the CDR3: TGTGCCAGCAGCTTGGAGCGGGGAGAAGATACGCAGTATTTT.

The CDR3 spells CASSLGPDRADNEQFF. The CDR3 DNA reads as TGTGCCAGCAGCCTAGGGCCGGACAGGGCTGACAATGAGCAGTTCTTC. The chain links TRBV14 to TRBJ2-1, with TRBD1 matching 8 bases. The CDR3 spans 16 residues. V trimming: 4 bases; J trimming: 5 bases; junction bases outside the gene matches: 10. CDR1 and CDR2 (germline): SGHDN, FVKESK.

V usage is TRBV27 and J usage is TRBJ1-1; D is perhaps TRBD1 (6 bases). This CDR3 is built from 17 residues. With 9 bases removed from V and 1 base from J, the gap between germline ends came to 24 bases. Germline V gene lookup returns CDR1 MNHEY and CDR2 SMNVEV (reference sequence). CDR3 DNA sequence: TGTGCCAGTTATTTTTCTGAGACAGGAACAAAGAACACTGAAGCTTTCTTT. This codes for CASYFSETGTKNTEAFF.

The genes are TRBV13 and TRBJ2-1; 8 positions agree with TRBD2. Germline trimming cut 6 bases from V and 6 bases from J; bases unmatched to any gene: 7. The CDR3 sequence is 14 residues long. Germline loops: CDR1 PRHDT, CDR2 FYEKMQ (reference sequence). The CDR3 nucleotides read TGTGCCAGCAGATTTACGGGGGGGGCCAATGAGCAGTTCTTC. Its protein is CASRFTGGANEQFF.

On this clone itself: The same CDR3 also results from other DNA sequences found in this sample. The rearrangement joins TRBV29-1 to TRBJ1-2; tentative D call: TRBD1 (5 bases). CDR3 size: 11 residues. Trimming removed 4 bases from V and 7 bases from J, with 10 bases in between. Germline V gene data show CDR1 as SQVTM and CDR2 as ANQGSEA. CDR3 in DNA: TGCAGCGTTGTTCAGGGCGGTGGCTACACCTTC. The encoded protein is CSVVQGGGYTF. The whole variable domain, remainder taken from reference TRBV29-1 and TRBJ1-2, is SAVISQKPSRDICQRGTSLTIQCQVDSQVTMMFWYRQQPGQSLTLIATANQGSEATYESGFVIDKFPISRPNLTFSTLTVSNMSPEDSSIYLCSVVQGGGYTFGSGTRLTVV.